The entry that follows covers one TCR beta chain sequence. The sample comes from a study of blood T cell repertoires in COVID-19. The J segment lost 0 bases and the V segment lost 6 bases, leaving 3 bases of the junction unmatched. The CDR3 loop spans 14 amino acids. The V gene's germline CDR1 is SGHVS and CDR2 FQNEAQ. Clones were sequenced by immunoSEQ multiplex PCR, and TCRdb holds only the in-frame ones, with some missing. The sample shows approximately 29,000 clones, about 88% of them seen only once. J is TRBJ2-7 and V is TRBV7-8; TRBD1 matches at 9 bases. The sequence was obtained from a human donor with active COVID-19. The donor label of this sample is uncertain. The sample taken for sequencing was peripheral blood. In DNA form, the CDR3 reads TGTGCCAGCAGACGACAGGGGGGCTCCTACGAGCAGTACTTC. Protein product: CASRRQGGSYEQYF.